This T cell receptor (beta chain) was observed in a study of T cell responses to AZD1222 COVID-19 vaccine. The CDR3 contains 14 residues. With 2 bases removed from V and 6 bases from J, the gap between germline ends came to 12 bases. Germline CDR1 reads MNHNS; CDR2 reads SASEGT. This table comes from immunoSEQ multiplex PCR, and its TCRdb copy is limited to in-frame clones, with some not included. The sample lists around 150,000 clones, roughly 91% occurring once. The sample here was peripheral blood, taken 28 days after the second AZD1222 dose. V gene TRBV6-1 combines with J gene TRBJ2-3, with D possibly TRBD2 on 5 matching bases. The sequence came from an adult who received the AZD1222 COVID-19 vaccine. The CDR3 DNA is TGTGCCAGCAGTGAATGGCTAGCTAGGGATACGCAGTATTTT. Translating it yields CASSEWLARDTQYF.